Detailed here is one T cell receptor beta chain. Its antigen is not known. This entry belongs to a study of post-analysis software for immune sequencing data. Regarding the study as a whole: Multiple sclerosis patients showed significantly lower normalized Chao1 diversity than controls did. In patients, TRBV5-6, TRBV5-1 and TRBV20-1 belonged to four or five TRBV segments found more frequently than in controls.

Carried by the TCR beta cDNA libraries were unique molecular identifiers. TCRdb reprocessed the PCR reads with MiXCR, giving one entry per CDR3 protein. The table shows roughly 430,000 distinct CDR3 sequences, with over 30% occurring only once. The CDR3 totals 13 residues. Trimming pared 1 base from V and 8 bases from J, leaving 11 bases between. Germline values: CDR1 SNHLY, CDR2 FYNNEI. The sequence came from a girl aged 2-10 years with multiple sclerosis. The chain is built from TRBV2 and TRBJ1-2; D might be TRBD1 (5 bases). The sequencing input was blood. This CDR3 is CASSEGSGWGYTF. The CDR3 DNA follows: TGTGCCAGCAGTGAAGGGTCAGGGTGGGGCTACACCTTC.